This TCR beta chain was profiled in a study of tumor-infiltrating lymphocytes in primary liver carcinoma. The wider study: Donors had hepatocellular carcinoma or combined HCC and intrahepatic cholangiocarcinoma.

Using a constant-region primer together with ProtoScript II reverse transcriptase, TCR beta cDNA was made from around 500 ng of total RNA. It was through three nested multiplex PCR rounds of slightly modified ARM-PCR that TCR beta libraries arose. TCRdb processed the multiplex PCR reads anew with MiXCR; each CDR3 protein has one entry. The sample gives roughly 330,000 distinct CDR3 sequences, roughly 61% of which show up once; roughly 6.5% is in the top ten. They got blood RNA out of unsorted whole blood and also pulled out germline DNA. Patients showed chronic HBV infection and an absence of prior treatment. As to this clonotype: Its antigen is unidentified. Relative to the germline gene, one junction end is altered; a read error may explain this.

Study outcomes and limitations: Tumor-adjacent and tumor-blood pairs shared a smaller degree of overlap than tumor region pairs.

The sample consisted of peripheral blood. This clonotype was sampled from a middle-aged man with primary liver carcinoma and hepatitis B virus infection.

DNA of the CDR3: TGTGGCAGCCCGTGGTCGCGGGAGGGCTCCTTCAATGAGCAGTTCTTC. As protein: CGSPWSREGSFNEQFF. The chain uses TRBV11-2 and TRBJ2-1; 9 positions agree with TRBD2. In germline, CDR1 is SGHAT, CDR2 FQNNGV. The CDR3 runs 16 residues.